This TCR beta chain was identified during a study of T cell changes during pregnancy in multiple sclerosis. This clone was observed a single time. This CDR3 is 16 amino acids long. Assay used: immunoSEQ multiplex PCR; TCRdb lists only in-frame clones, some missing. The sample has approximately 50,000 clones, around 94% seen once. Source: CD4+ T cells from peripheral blood mononuclear cells, taken in the third trimester of pregnancy. This clonotype originated in a female donor with multiple sclerosis, enrolled in a pregnancy study. This sequence joins TRBV21-1 and TRBJ1-4; the table's D gene call, TRBD1, was not cross checked with the DNA. TRBV21-1 is described as a pseudogene. CDR3 in DNA: TGTGCCAGCAGCAAACCCCTAGGGGGCCCAGGTGAAAAACTGTTTTTT. This codes for CASSKPLGGPGEKLFF.